This T cell receptor (beta chain) was profiled in a study of CD4 T cells in relation to SARS-CoV-2 and coronaviruses. Turning to the study itself: No peptide or an HIV-1 Nef peptide pool served as negative control.

CDR3 length: 17 residues. CD4+ T cells from unexposed donors were obtained before the COVID-19 pandemic (2011-2018). The cells were cultured for less than twelve days before CD4+ T cells were isolated. Only in-frame clones appear in the TCRdb table, and some are missing; sequencing was by immunoSEQ multiplex PCR. The table records roughly 30,000 clones, about 70% of them present only once. With respect to this clone: Its matching antigen is unknown.

V is TRBV12-1 and J is TRBJ1-5. TRBV12-1 is deemed a pseudogene. The receptor was derived from a human donor in good health. Sequencing used CD4+ T cells from PBMCs, cultured in vitro. CDR3 DNA: TGTGCCAGCAGCTTCCACTCAGGACTTGGGGGCAATCAGCCCCAGCATTTT. The encoded protein is CASSFHSGLGGNQPQHF.